These 32 T cell receptor beta chains were sequenced from one sample in a study of shared clonotypes between healthy human individuals (dated by TCRdb to 2018 to 2021). CD8 naive samples were CD45RO-negative cells positively selected for CCR7, giving a CD45RA+CCR7+ population that excluded TemRA cells. The library came from the immunoSEQ multiplex PCR assay. The clones in this table, taken by TCRdb from immuneACCESS, are in-frame only. Not every clone is retained; where verified, under half of the shortfall comes from an unresolved V gene, and the cause of the rest is unknown. The sample table holds about 1,800,000 clones, of which less than 95% were seen once. The top ten clones comprise approximately 1% of the sample. Sequencing used naive CD8+ T cells sorted from blood. What this sample's cell subset or site label stands for: CD45RA+CCR7+. These receptors were obtained from a man aged 18-30 years in good health.

V usage is TRBV6-5 and J usage is TRBJ2-1; 10 bases match TRBD2. From germline, CDR1 is MNHEY and CDR2 SVGAGI. CDR3 length: 15 residues. V lost 6 bases to trimming and J lost 6 bases; unmatched junction nucleotides: 8. In DNA, the CDR3 is TGTGCCAGCAGCCCGGTGGCTAGCGGGGGCAATGAGCAGTTCTTC. This gives the protein CASSPVASGGNEQFF.

This clone was detected only once. V usage is TRBV19 and J usage is TRBJ1-6; D is undetermined. CDR1 LNHDA and CDR2 SQIVND come from the germline V gene (reference sequence). Trimming stripped 1 base from V and 7 bases from J, with 14 bases between. This CDR3 has 16 amino acids. Written as DNA, the CDR3 is TGTGCCAGTAGTATAGCTGGGAGTTCGAGGAATTCACCCCTCCACTTT. Protein: CASSIAGSSRNSPLHF.

V and J are TRBV14 and TRBJ2-7; 7 bases are a match to TRBD2. The CDR3 contains 19 residues. Germline CDR1 reads SGHDN; CDR2 reads FVKESK. Trimming cost V 0 bases and J 6 bases; bases outside gene matches: 20. Here the CDR3 DNA reads TGTGCCAGCAGCCAAGATCCCACCGGGGGGAGCGGATTAATGGTCGAGCAGTACTTC. Amino acid sequence: CASSQDPTGGSGLMVEQYF. The whole variable domain, filled in from reference TRBV14 and TRBJ2-7, reads EAGVTQFPSHSVIEKGQTVTLRCDPISGHDNLYWYRRVMGKEIKFLLHFVKESKQDESGMPNNRFLAERTGGTYSTLKVQPAELEDSGVYFCASSQDPTGGSGLMVEQYFGPGTRLTVT.

This clone was seen a single time. The chain recombines TRBV7-2 with TRBJ1-1; D gene uncertain. CDR1 and CDR2 from the germline V gene are SGHTA and FQGNSA. V lost 1 base, J lost 6 bases, and 9 bases lay in between. The CDR3 totals 13 residues. CDR3 protein: CASSLGSGPEAFF. The CDR3 bases are TGTGCCAGCAGCTTAGGATCCGGCCCTGAAGCTTTCTTT.

This sequence joins TRBV9 and TRBJ1-1; the match to TRBD1 covers 11 bases. V gave up 4 bases and J gave up 4 bases; unmatched junction bases: 3. In germline, CDR1 is SGDLS, CDR2 YYNGEE. This CDR3 has 14 residues. CDR3 sequence reads: CASSSGTGGTEAFF. CDR3 sequence (DNA): TGTGCCAGCAGCTCAGGGACAGGGGGCACTGAAGCTTTCTTT.

On this clone itself: Different DNA sequences within this sample yield the same CDR3. The V and J genes are TRBV5-1 and TRBJ2-1; 7 bases are a match to TRBD2. The germline V gene encodes CDR1 SGHRS and CDR2 YFSETQ. This CDR3 has 15 residues. Trimming at V came to 4 bases and at J to 2 bases, leaving 6 bases not matched to a gene. The CDR3 coding sequence is TGCGCCAGCAGCCTGGCTGGGGGGGCCTACAATGAGCAGTTCTTC. It yields the protein CASSLAGGAYNEQFF.

This chain connects TRBV11-2 to TRBJ2-3, with D unclear. The V end was cut by 1 base, the J end by 4 bases, with 12 bases between. The CDR3 totals 15 residues. Germline V gene sequence: CDR1 SGHAT, CDR2 FQNNGV. Here the CDR3 reads CASSLVPLDADTQYF. The CDR3 region has the DNA TGTGCCAGCAGCTTAGTCCCCCTAGATGCAGATACGCAGTATTTT.

This chain links TRBV5-1 with TRBJ2-1; D perhaps matches TRBD2 (6 bases). The germline gives CDR1 SGHRS, CDR2 YFSETQ. The CDR3 runs to 18 residues. Trimming stripped 0 bases from V and 6 bases from J, with 22 bases between. The CDR3 nucleotides read TGCGCCAGCAGCTTGGCCAGCGGGTACCCGGTACCCCCCAATGAGCAGTTCTTC. It specifies CASSLASGYPVPPNEQFF.

The CDR3 region has the DNA TGTGCCAGACAGGGGGTCTTGTACAATGAGCAGTTCTTC. Encoded protein: CARQGVLYNEQFF. The chain is built from TRBV2 and TRBJ2-1, with TRBD1 identical over 8 bases. The germline V gene encodes CDR1 SNHLY and CDR2 FYNNEI. The CDR3 covers 13 residues. J gave up 4 bases and V 9 bases, and 5 bases lay outside the gene matches.

The rearrangement uses TRBV2 and TRBJ1-2; TRBD1 agrees at 8 bases. Trimming took 7 bases from V and 7 from J; bases not matched to a gene: 14. CDR1 SNHLY and CDR2 FYNNEI come from the germline V gene. CDR3 length: 15 amino acids. The CDR3: CASKGQEISYGGYTF. CDR3 bases: TGTGCCAGCAAGGGACAGGAGATTTCCTATGGTGGCTACACCTTC. Full variable domain (outside the CDR3, taken from reference TRBV2 and TRBJ1-2): EPEVTQTPSHQVTQMGQEVILRCVPISNHLYFYWYRQILGQKVEFLVSFYNNEISEKSEIFDDQFSVERPDGSNFTLKIRSTKLEDSAMYFCASKGQEISYGGYTFGSGTRLTVV.

The chain employs TRBV27 and TRBJ2-7; 10 bases line up with TRBD2. Per the germline V gene, CDR1 is MNHEY and CDR2 is SMNVEV (reference sequence). The CDR3 has 16 amino acids. Germline trimming cut 0 bases from V and 3 bases from J; bases unmatched to any gene: 5. CDR3 coding DNA: TGTGCCAGCAGTTTATCGGCGGCTAGCGGGAGCTACGAGCAGTACTTC. Translating gives CASSLSAASGSYEQYF.

The chain uses TRBV13 and TRBJ2-1; 12 nucleotides align to TRBD2. Germline CDR1 PRHDT, CDR2 FYEKMQ (reference sequence). This CDR3 is built from 16 residues. The V gene end was trimmed by 4 bases and the J gene end by 2 bases; junction bases not matched to a gene: 3. The CDR3 DNA follows: TGTGCCAGCAGCTCCTCTAGCGGGAGGGCCTACAATGAGCAGTTCTTC. Protein product: CASSSSSGRAYNEQFF.

The chain uses TRBV6-1 and TRBJ2-5; TRBD1 matches at 10 bases. Germline assignment: CDR1 MNHNS and CDR2 SASEGT. The CDR3 has 14 residues. Trimming cost V 6 bases and J 4 bases; bases outside gene matches: 5. The CDR3 nucleotides read TGTGCCAGCAGAAAGACAGGGGGCCGAGAGACCCAGTACTTC. Its translation is CASRKTGGRETQYF.

This clone came up once. This chain uses TRBV11-2 with TRBJ2-5, with a possible D match to TRBD2 (6 bases). Per the germline V gene, CDR1 is SGHAT and CDR2 is FQNNGV. The CDR3 is made up of 14 amino acids. Trimming took 1 base from V and 5 from J, leaving 11 bases between them. The CDR3 DNA is TGTGCCAGCAGCTTAGTCGGGGGATACGAGACCCAGTACTTC. Residues: CASSLVGGYETQYF.

The chain combines TRBV9 with TRBJ2-1; TRBD2 agrees at 11 bases. The V gene end was trimmed by 3 bases and the J gene end by 5 bases; junction bases not matched to a gene: 4. CDR1 and CDR2 from the germline V gene are SGDLS and YYNGEE. The CDR3 spans 15 residues. CDR3 in amino acids: CASSDGTSGDNEQFF. CDR3 nucleotides: TGTGCCAGCAGCGACGGGACTAGCGGAGACAATGAGCAGTTCTTC.

V and J are TRBV5-6 and TRBJ1-4, with a tentative D call TRBD1 (5 bases). Germline assignment: CDR1 SGHDT and CDR2 YYEEEE. V was trimmed by 5 bases and J by 8 bases, leaving 13 bases between them. The CDR3 is 13 residues long. CDR3 residues: CASRTQGGEKLFF. For the CDR3, the DNA is TGTGCCAGCAGAACCCAGGGTGGGGAAAAACTGTTTTTT.

This chain joins TRBV10-3 and TRBJ1-3; D uncertain. The CDR3 has 15 residues. V lost 0 bases to trimming and J lost 0 bases, with 6 bases between them. Germline V gene sequence: CDR1 ENHRY, CDR2 SYGVKD. The CDR3 is CAISESRDSGNTIYF. Here the CDR3 DNA reads TGTGCCATCAGTGAGTCGCGGGACTCTGGAAACACCATATATTTT.

This chain joins TRBV6-1 and TRBJ2-7; TRBD2 agrees at 11 bases. The CDR3 sequence is 15 residues long. From germline, CDR1 is MNHNS and CDR2 SASEGT. After removal of 2 bases from V and 3 bases from J, the junction contained 3 bases not matched to a gene. CDR3 sequence (DNA): TGTGCCAGCAGTGAACTAGCGGGAGGCGTCTACGAGCAGTACTTC. Protein sequence: CASSELAGGVYEQYF.

The rearrangement uses TRBV15 and TRBJ2-1, with D hard to call. The CDR3 sequence is 16 residues long. Trimming took off 4 bases at V and 0 bases at J, with 13 bases between the two ends. The germline V gene has CDR1 LNHNV and CDR2 YYDKDF (reference sequence). DNA for the CDR3: TGTGCCACCAGCAAAGAACGGCTGTACTCCTACAATGAGCAGTTCTTC. Amino acids: CATSKERLYSYNEQFF.

This rearrangement joins TRBV29-1 to TRBJ1-1, with D possibly TRBD1 on 6 matching bases. Germline V gives CDR1 SQVTM, CDR2 ANQGSEA. There are 11 residues in the CDR3. V gave up 6 bases and J gave up 10 bases, with 15 bases separating them. CDR3 coding DNA: TGCAGCGTCGCAGGGGATTTCGGAGCTTTCTTT. As protein: CSVAGDFGAFF.

The chain uses TRBV4-1 and TRBJ2-7, with TRBD1 matching over 9 bases. Trimming at V came to 1 base and at J to 4 bases, leaving 5 bases not matched to a gene. Germline V gene data show CDR1 as MGHRA and CDR2 as YSYEKL. The CDR3 length is 15 residues. CDR3 loop: CASSQVEQGAYEQYF. DNA for the CDR3: TGCGCCAGCAGCCAAGTCGAACAGGGGGCTTACGAGCAGTACTTC.

This clone is a singleton in its sample. The rearrangement uses TRBV7-2 and TRBJ2-5, with 7 bases aligning to TRBD1. The trim removed 5 bases at V and 0 bases at J, leaving 6 bases unmatched. From germline, CDR1 is SGHTA and CDR2 FQGNSA. This CDR3 spans 15 amino acids. The CDR3 DNA is TGTGCCAGCAGCACCGAGACAGGGTACCAAGAGACCCAGTACTTC. Translated, it gives CASSTETGYQETQYF. The entire variable domain, with the rest obtained from reference TRBV7-2 and TRBJ2-5, is as follows: GAGVSQSPSNKVTEKGKDVELRCDPISGHTALYWYRQSLGQGLEFLIYFQGNSAPDKSGLPSDRFSAERTGGSVSTLTIQRTQQEDSAVYLCASSTETGYQETQYFGPGTRLLVL.

The rearrangement uses TRBV14 and TRBJ2-2, with D maybe TRBD1 (5 bases). CDR1 and CDR2 (germline): SGHDN, FVKESK. Trimming took 3 bases from V and 7 from J, leaving 9 bases between them. This CDR3 is 13 amino acids long. CDR3 protein: CASSQDIFGELFF. The CDR3 nucleotides read TGTGCCAGCAGCCAGGACATTTTCGGGGAGCTGTTTTTT. The full variable domain, in which reference TRBV14 and TRBJ2-2 provide the parts outside the CDR3, is EAGVTQFPSHSVIEKGQTVTLRCDPISGHDNLYWYRRVMGKEIKFLLHFVKESKQDESGMPNNRFLAERTGGTYSTLKVQPAELEDSGVYFCASSQDIFGELFFGEGSRLTVL.

The chain has TRBV7-8 and TRBJ1-6, with a possible D match to TRBD1 (5 bases). The germline V gene has CDR1 SGHVS and CDR2 FQNEAQ. The V gene lost 2 bases and the J gene lost 7 bases, with 18 bases spanning the gap. This CDR3 is built from 17 residues. Here the CDR3 DNA reads TGTGCCAGCAGCTTATTTGGGACCCAGAATCAGAATTCACCCCTCCACTTT. Protein product: CASSLFGTQNQNSPLHF. Together with reference TRBV7-8 and TRBJ1-6, the CDR3 gives the full variable domain: GAGVSQSPRYKVAKRGQDVALRCDPISGHVSLFWYQQALGQGPEFLTYFQNEAQLDKSGLPSDRFFAERPEGSVSTLKIQRTQQEDSAVYLCASSLFGTQNQNSPLHFGNGTRLTVT.

The chain links TRBV5-6 to TRBJ2-7, with a possible D match to TRBD1 (6 bases). Trimming cost V 3 bases and J 0 bases, with 10 bases left between them. The CDR3 is 14 residues long. Germline loops: CDR1 SGHDT, CDR2 YYEEEE. The CDR3 sequence: CASSYGQTSYEQYF. The DNA of the CDR3 is TGTGCCAGCAGCTATGGACAGACCTCCTACGAGCAGTACTTC. Looking up the rest from reference TRBV5-6 and TRBJ2-7 gives the full variable domain: DAGVTQSPTHLIKTRGQQVTLRCSPKSGHDTVSWYQQALGQGPQFIFQYYEEEERQRGNFPDRFSGHQFPNYSSELNVNALLLGDSALYLCASSYGQTSYEQYFGPGTRLTVT.

The chain has TRBV11-2 and TRBJ2-7, with D perhaps given as TRBD1 or TRBD2 (5 bases each). Per germline, CDR1 SGHAT and CDR2 FQNNGV. V lost 2 bases, J lost 0 bases, and 11 bases lay in between. The CDR3 is 15 amino acids. The CDR3 loop is CASSLLGEHSYEQYF. As DNA, the CDR3 is TGTGCCAGCAGCTTATTAGGGGAGCACTCCTACGAGCAGTACTTC. Looking up the rest from reference TRBV11-2 and TRBJ2-7 gives the full variable domain: EAGVAQSPRYKIIEKRQSVAFWCNPISGHATLYWYQQILGQGPKLLIQFQNNGVVDDSQLPKDRFSAERLKGVDSTLKIQPAKLEDSAVYLCASSLLGEHSYEQYFGPGTRLTVT.

The rearrangement joins TRBV2 to TRBJ2-3; 7 nucleotides align to TRBD2. V shed 6 bases and J 0 bases; nucleotides not matched to a gene: 6. CDR1 is SNHLY and CDR2 is FYNNEI in the germline V gene. This CDR3 contains 15 residues. CDR3 in amino acids: CASRAFSGSTDTQYF. Here the CDR3 DNA reads TGTGCCAGCAGGGCGTTTAGCGGGAGCACAGATACGCAGTATTTT.

This chain links TRBV7-9 with TRBJ2-7; D is perhaps TRBD1 or TRBD2 (5 bases each). Trimming removed 0 bases from V and 0 bases from J, with 6 bases in between. The CDR3 spans 14 residues. The germline gives CDR1 SEHNR, CDR2 FQNEAQ (reference sequence). In nucleotides, the CDR3 is TGTGCCAGCAGCTTAGCCGGGACCTCCTACGAGCAGTACTTC. Amino acids: CASSLAGTSYEQYF.

The chain links TRBV7-9 to TRBJ2-7; no clear D. V lost 5 bases and J 3 bases, leaving 17 bases between the germline ends. The CDR3 is made up of 15 amino acids. Germline V gene sequence: CDR1 SEHNR, CDR2 FQNEAQ (reference sequence). Written as DNA, the CDR3 is TGTGCCAGCAGCCCAGGCCTCAGTAACGACTACGAGCAGTACTTC. Encoded protein: CASSPGLSNDYEQYF.

This chain links TRBV28 with TRBJ1-1; D is uncertain. The V and J ends lost 5 bases and 8 bases respectively, with 12 bases between them. The CDR3 runs to 12 residues. CDR1 and CDR2 from the germline V gene are MDHEN and SYDVKM. The CDR3 DNA is TGTGCCAGCAGTCCCGGAGGAATAGAAGCTTTCTTT. This sequence encodes CASSPGGIEAFF.

CDR3 in amino acids: CASSQTPEADIQYF. The CDR3 nucleotides read TGTGCCAGCAGTCAGACCCCAGAGGCGGACATTCAGTACTTC. The rearrangement uses TRBV28 and TRBJ2-4; no reliable D call. Germline V lookup: CDR1 MDHEN, CDR2 SYDVKM. The V gene lost 5 bases and the J gene lost 8 bases, with 16 bases spanning the gap. This CDR3 has 14 amino acids.

V gene TRBV6-5 combines with J gene TRBJ2-3; D unclear. V lost 4 bases to trimming and J lost 1 base, with 15 bases between them. The CDR3 runs 16 residues. Germline V gene sequence: CDR1 MNHEY, CDR2 SVGAGI. The CDR3 nucleotides read TGTGCCAGCAGTTTGACTGGGATTAGGGGCACAGATACGCAGTATTTT. This gives the protein CASSLTGIRGTDTQYF.